These 9 T cell receptor beta chains were all obtained from the same sample, sequenced in a study of blood T cell repertoires in COVID-19. Profiled with immunoSEQ multiplex PCR; TCRdb holds only in-frame clones, not every one. Among 300,000 to 400,000 clones listed, about 86% were seen once. Sequencing input: peripheral blood. Every receptor here comes from a woman aged 55-70 years with COVID-19, enrolled during active disease.

With respect to this clone: This sample also contains other DNA sequences that code for the same CDR3. This rearrangement joins TRBV6-5 to TRBJ1-1, with D possibly matching TRBD1 (5 bases). Germline V lookup: CDR1 MNHEY, CDR2 SVGAGI. V dropped 1 base and J dropped 1 base, with 7 bases sitting between them. The CDR3 has 14 residues. The CDR3: CASSYLGPNTEAFF. CDR3 nucleotide sequence: TGTGCCAGCAGTTACTTGGGGCCGAACACTGAAGCTTTCTTT.

The V and J genes are TRBV3-1 (or the pseudogene TRBV3-2) and TRBJ2-2; the match to TRBD2 covers 8 bases. The CDR3 contains 17 residues. Germline V gene lookup returns CDR1 LGHDT and CDR2 YNNKEL (reference sequence). After removal of 3 bases from V and 4 bases from J, the junction contained 10 bases not matched to a gene. The CDR3 nucleotides read TGTGCCAGCAGCCACTCAATAGCGGGGTTTTCCACCGGGGAGCTGTTTTTT. It is translated as CASSHSIAGFSTGELFF.

V gene TRBV5-1 combines with J gene TRBJ2-2; the match to TRBD2 covers 8 bases. From germline, CDR1 is SGHRS and CDR2 YFSETQ. The trim removed 2 bases at V and 1 base at J, leaving 10 bases unmatched. There are 18 residues in the CDR3. The CDR3 is CASSFLGNSGGNTGELFF. The CDR3 DNA sequence: TGCGCCAGCAGCTTCTTAGGGAACAGCGGGGGGAACACCGGGGAGCTGTTTTTT.

This clone was found once. The chain has TRBV3-1 (or the pseudogene TRBV3-2) and TRBJ2-2; D not certain. Germline V CDR1 and CDR2: LGHDT, YNNKEL (reference sequence). This CDR3 comprises 14 residues. V was clipped by 1 base and J by 5 bases, with 8 bases between them. The CDR3 DNA sequence: TGTGCCAGCAGCCAAGGGCGAGCGACCGGGGAGCTGTTTTTT. This translates into CASSQGRATGELFF.

This chain uses TRBV10-1 with TRBJ2-3, with TRBD2 identical over 9 bases. After removal of 3 bases from V and 6 bases from J, the junction contained 7 bases not matched to a gene. This CDR3 comprises 15 residues. Germline CDR1 and CDR2: WNHNN and SYGVQD (reference sequence). CDR3 DNA sequence: TGCGCCAGCAGTGACGGCGGGGGGGCCGGTGATACGCAGTATTTT. Encoded protein: CASSDGGGAGDTQYF.

This sequence joins TRBV7-9 and TRBJ1-2, with TRBD1 identical over 7 bases. This CDR3 spans 12 amino acids. The V and J ends lost 4 bases and 5 bases, in that order; junction bases with no gene match: 1. Germline-derived CDR1 and CDR2 are SEHNR and FQNEAQ (reference sequence). The CDR3 reads CASSSGQYGYTF. The CDR3 DNA sequence: TGTGCCAGCAGCTCGGGACAGTATGGCTACACCTTC.

The V call is TRBV27, the J call TRBJ1-1, with D tentatively TRBD1 (6 bases). V shed 4 bases and J shed 0 bases, with 6 bases lying between them. The CDR3 consists of 13 residues. Germline V gives CDR1 MNHEY, CDR2 SMNVEV (reference sequence). The CDR3 nucleotides read TGTGCCAGCAGTTGGACAGTGAACACTGAAGCTTTCTTT. This sequence encodes CASSWTVNTEAFF.

This clone was seen a handful of times. The same CDR3 is also encoded by other DNA sequences in this sample. V usage is TRBV7-9 and J usage is TRBJ2-3; D is undetermined. The CDR3 length is 13 residues. The V end lost 1 base, the J end lost 4 bases, and 6 bases lay between the germline ends. CDR1 and CDR2 from the germline V gene are SEHNR and FQNEAQ (reference sequence). The chain's CDR3 is CASSLDRADTQYF. The CDR3 bases are TGTGCCAGCAGCTTAGACCGAGCAGATACGCAGTATTTT.

V gene TRBV5-1 combines with J gene TRBJ2-1; possible D gene TRBD2, 5 bases. The V end lost 4 bases, the J end lost 4 bases, and 12 bases lay between the germline ends. Germline lookup yields CDR1 SGHRS and CDR2 YFSETQ. This CDR3 comprises 14 residues. The chain's CDR3 is CASSMEPGYNEQFF. The CDR3 DNA reads as TGCGCCAGCAGCATGGAGCCGGGGTACAATGAGCAGTTCTTC. The variable domain in full, with the rest retrieved from reference TRBV5-1 and TRBJ2-1, is KAGVTQTPRYLIKTRGQQVTLSCSPISGHRSVSWYQQTPGQGLQFLFEYFSETQRNKGNFPGRFSGRQFSNSRSEMNVSTLELGDSALYLCASSMEPGYNEQFFGPGTRLTVL.